Listed below are T cell receptor beta chains from one sample, sequenced in a study of T cell responses to AZD1222 COVID-19 vaccine. This table comes from immunoSEQ multiplex PCR, and its TCRdb copy is limited to in-frame clones, with some not included. The profile shows under 150,000 clones, 91% of them singletons. Material: peripheral blood, obtained 28 days after the second AZD1222 dose. The receptor set was obtained from an adult who received the AZD1222 COVID-19 vaccine. Both conserved end residues are part of each CDR3. A D gene is named only where the DNA matches it firmly. A clone size is listed for some rows: how often the clone was seen (once, few, many), or a class if it is expanded.

TRBV6-5,.,.,TRBJ2-7,TGTGCCAGCAGTTACGGGAAGGCGGTGCACGAGCAGTACTTC,CASSYGKAVHEQYF
TRBV7-3,.,once,TRBJ2-2,TGTGCCAGCAGCCCACTGGGGACCGGGGAGCTGTTTTTT,CASSPLGTGELFF
TRBV10-3,TRBD1,.,TRBJ1-2,TGTGCCATCAGTGCCTTGGGACAGGACTCCTATGGCTACACCTTC,CAISALGQDSYGYTF
TRBV5-5,TRBD1,.,TRBJ2-5,TGTGCCAGCAGCCGAAACGACAGGGTCCAAGAGACCCAGTACTTC,CASSRNDRVQETQYF
TRBV12-5,.,.,TRBJ1-6,TGTGCTAGTGGTTTGGGGTCCTATAATTCACCCCTCCACTTT,CASGLGSYNSPLHF
TRBV29-1,.,.,TRBJ1-2,TGCAGCGCCGACACAGGGTTCTATGGCTACACCTTC,CSADTGFYGYTF
TRBV30,.,.,TRBJ1-5,TGTGCCTTTAACAGGGAACGTCAGCCCCAGCATTTT,CAFNRERQPQHF
TRBV7-9,TRBD2,few,TRBJ2-5,TGTGCCAGCAGCCCCGGACTAGCGGGACAAGAGACCCAGTACTTC,CASSPGLAGQETQYF
TRBV3-1/TRBV3-2,.,.,TRBJ1-2,TGTGCCAGCAGCCAAAGCCCAGGGGATGGCTACACCTTC,CASSQSPGDGYTF
TRBV7-8,.,.,TRBJ1-6,TGTGCCAGCAGCTTAGGGCCGGGGTTGAATTCACCCCTCCACTTT,CASSLGPGLNSPLHF
TRBV19,TRBD1,.,TRBJ1-2,TGTGCCAGTAAGTCAGCAGGGGGACGCTATGGCTACACCTTC,CASKSAGGRYGYTF
TRBV19,.,.,TRBJ1-2,TGTGCCAGTAGTATAGGTTTCCTCTATGGCTACACCTTC,CASSIGFLYGYTF
TRBV30,.,.,TRBJ1-3,TGTGCCTGGAGTGGAGGGAAAGATTTCTCTGGAAACACCATATATTTT,CAWSGGKDFSGNTIYF
TRBV5-6,.,.,TRBJ1-2,TGTGCCAGCAGCCGCGGGGGATATGGCTACACCTTC,CASSRGGYGYTF
TRBV20-1,TRBD2,.,TRBJ2-4,TGCAGTGCTAGTGTGACTAGCGGGAGGCCCGTTCGAAAAAACATTCAGTACTTC,CSASVTSGRPVRKNIQYF
TRBV6-5,.,.,TRBJ1-1,TGTGCCAGCAAAAACGGGGGGGCAAACACTGAAGCTTTCTTT,CASKNGGANTEAFF
TRBV21-1,.,once,TRBJ1-6,TGTGCCAGCAGCCCAAGGGGTGGCTCTAATTCACCCCTCCACTTT,CASSPRGGSNSPLHF
TRBV6-4,TRBD1,few,TRBJ1-2,TGTGCCAGCAACTGGACAGGGGAGCATGGCTACACCTTC,CASNWTGEHGYTF
TRBV5-1,TRBD1,.,TRBJ2-1,TGCGCCAGCAGCATGGACAGGCCCCATGAGCAGTTCTTC,CASSMDRPHEQFF
TRBV2,.,.,TRBJ1-2,TGTGCCAGCAGTAGAATGACTGTCCCCAACTATGGCTACACCTTC,CASSRMTVPNYGYTF
TRBV6-4,.,.,TRBJ1-1,TGTGCCAGGTCGAAGGTGAACACTGAAGCTTTCTTT,CARSKVNTEAFF
TRBV19,.,.,TRBJ1-2,TGTGCCAGTAGTATCCATGGGGCCACTTATGGCTACACCTTC,CASSIHGATYGYTF
TRBV6-4,TRBD1,.,TRBJ1-1,TGTGCCAGCAGTGACCGTCGTGACAGGGGCGGCACTGAAGCTTTCTTT,CASSDRRDRGGTEAFF
TRBV2,TRBD1,.,TRBJ1-1,TGTGCCAGCAGTGCTAGGACAGGCGGGACTGAAGCTTTCTTT,CASSARTGGTEAFF
TRBV13,.,once,TRBJ1-5,TGTGCCAGCAGCGAGGGGGGTCAGCCCCAGCATTTT,CASSEGGQPQHF
TRBV30,TRBD1,.,TRBJ1-2,TGTGCCTGGAGTGTTTATGGGACAGGGTTTAACTATGGCTACACCTTC,CAWSVYGTGFNYGYTF
TRBV11-2,.,few,TRBJ2-6,TGTGCCAGCAGCTTTGTAGGATCTGGGGCCAACGTCCTGACTTTC,CASSFVGSGANVLTF
TRBV10-1,TRBD2,.,TRBJ2-1,TGCGCCAGCAGTGGGGTAGCCGGGGGGAATGAGCAGTTCTTC,CASSGVAGGNEQFF
TRBV14,.,.,TRBJ1-2,TGTGCCAGCAGCCAAGATCTCGCTGGGCGAGGGGGTCAGTATGGCTACACCTTC,CASSQDLAGRGGQYGYTF
TRBV5-4,TRBD2,.,TRBJ2-1,TGTGCCAGCAGCTTGGGCGGGAGGCCCTACAATGAGCAGTTCTTC,CASSLGGRPYNEQFF
TRBV11-3,.,.,TRBJ1-2,TGTGCCAGCAGCCCTACATCCAACTATGGCTACACCTTC,CASSPTSNYGYTF
TRBV5-1,.,few,TRBJ2-2,TGCGCCAGCAGCACTTACCTAGCCGGGGAGCTGTTTTTT,CASSTYLAGELFF